What follows are 14 T cell receptor beta chains derived from one specimen sequenced in a study of cytomegalovirus exposure and HLA in healthy donors. Some clones are missing from TCRdb's copy, which holds only in-frame ones; the method was immunoSEQ multiplex PCR. The data show 100,000 to 150,000 clones, under 90% seen once. Sequencing was carried out using PBMCs. The receptors derive from a woman in her thirties in good health and CMV-seronegative.

The V gene is TRBV11-3, the J gene TRBJ1-2; D is undetermined. CDR1 is SGHNT and CDR2 is YENEEA in the germline V gene. The CDR3 sequence is 13 residues long. V was pared by 5 bases and J by 2 bases, with 9 bases between. CDR3 region: CASSLSPNYGYTF. The CDR3 DNA sequence: TGTGCCAGCAGCCTTTCCCCCAACTATGGCTACACCTTC.

J is TRBJ2-2 and V is TRBV5-1, with 7 bases fitting TRBD1. CDR3 length equals 16 residues. The V and J ends lost 4 bases and 5 bases, in that order; junction bases with no gene match: 11. CDR1 SGHRS and CDR2 YFSETQ come from the germline V gene. In nucleotides, the CDR3 is TGCGCCAGCAGCACTAGACAGGGTTTTTTAACCGGGGAGCTGTTTTTT. Translating it yields CASSTRQGFLTGELFF.

The chain joins TRBV5-4 to TRBJ1-2, with 7 bases identical to TRBD1. The CDR3 covers 14 residues. J was trimmed by 6 bases and V by 2 bases; bases with no gene match: 7. The germline V gene encodes CDR1 SGHNT and CDR2 YYREEE (reference sequence). The CDR3 nucleotides are TGTGCCAGCAGCTTAAAAGGGGGCGGCGATGGCTACACCTTC. Translated: CASSLKGGGDGYTF.

The genes are TRBV5-1 and TRBJ2-5, with TRBD1 matching 9 bases. Unmatched junction bases numbered 10, after V lost 2 bases and J lost 2 bases. This CDR3 has 17 residues. In germline, CDR1 is SGHRS, CDR2 YFSETQ. The CDR3 sequence is CASSLGTGTITQETQYF. In nucleotides, the CDR3 is TGCGCCAGCAGCTTAGGGACAGGGACGATTACACAAGAGACCCAGTACTTC.

This clone occurred once. One end of the junction is discordant with germline, which a read error may explain. This chain connects TRBV7-2 to TRBJ1-2, with D possibly TRBD1 on 5 matching bases. This CDR3 spans 13 amino acids. Germline V CDR1 and CDR2: SGHTA, FQGNSA. CDR3 sequence reads: CASSLAQRTPTLF. DNA of the CDR3: TGTGCCAGCAGCTTAGCGCAGAGGACACCTACGCTGTTC.

V is TRBV6-5 and J is TRBJ2-5; D is unresolved. V lost 6 bases and J 5 bases, leaving 7 bases between the germline ends. The CDR3 totals 11 residues. CDR1 and CDR2 from the germline V gene are MNHEY and SVGAGI. CDR3: CASRSSETQYF. CDR3 nucleotide sequence: TGTGCCAGCAGGTCGAGCGAGACCCAGTACTTC.

The chain recombines TRBV7-3 with TRBJ2-3, with 7 positions matching TRBD2. The CDR3 has 14 amino acids. Germline CDR1 and CDR2: SGHTA and FQGTGA. Losses at the gene ends were 1 base for V and 4 bases for J; bases not matched to a gene: 2. The DNA for the CDR3 is TGTGCCAGCAGCTTAATTCGGGGGGCAGATACGCAGTATTTT. Translating it yields CASSLIRGADTQYF.

This chain joins TRBV30 and TRBJ1-2, with D possibly TRBD1 on 5 matching bases. V was clipped by 0 bases and J by 8 bases, with 16 bases between them. This CDR3 comprises 14 residues. Germline V gene sequence: CDR1 GTSNPN, CDR2 SVGIG (reference sequence). For the CDR3, the DNA is TGTGCCTGGAGTGTACTTCAGGGTTTCGGGGGCTACACCTTC. Encoded protein: CAWSVLQGFGGYTF.

The chain joins TRBV19 to TRBJ2-7, with 9 nucleotides matching TRBD1. The V segment lost 3 bases and the J segment 5 bases; nucleotides outside the gene matches: 8. CDR1 LNHDA and CDR2 SQIVND come from the germline V gene (reference sequence). The CDR3 covers 15 residues. This chain's CDR3 is CASSMPGQGSDEQYF. CDR3 nucleotide sequence: TGTGCCAGTAGTATGCCGGGACAGGGCTCAGACGAGCAGTACTTC. Drawing the rest from reference TRBV19 and TRBJ2-7, the complete variable domain is DGGITQSPKYLFRKEGQNVTLSCEQNLNHDAMYWYRQDPGQGLRLIYYSQIVNDFQKGDIAEGYSVSREKKESFPLTVTSAQKNPTAFYLCASSMPGQGSDEQYFGPGTRLTVT.

The rearrangement uses TRBV7-9 and TRBJ2-7, with D uncertain. This CDR3 comprises 15 residues. Per the germline V gene, CDR1 is SEHNR and CDR2 is FQNEAQ (reference sequence). V was clipped by 8 bases and J by 6 bases, with 23 bases between them. The CDR3 sequence: CASQSSPSMPGEQYF. The CDR3 DNA follows: TGTGCCAGCCAGAGTTCCCCCTCCATGCCGGGCGAGCAGTACTTC.

This clone was counted a single time. This chain uses TRBV10-3 with TRBJ2-5; 10 nucleotides match TRBD1. V shed 0 bases, J shed 5 bases, and the junction held 9 bases outside the gene matches. The V gene's germline CDR1 is ENHRY and CDR2 SYGVKD. The CDR3 is 17 residues long. The CDR3: CAISESEGQGTRETQYF. The DNA of the CDR3 is TGTGCCATCAGTGAGTCGGAGGGACAGGGGACGAGGGAGACCCAGTACTTC.

CDR3 coding DNA: TGTGCCAGCAGCACCCCCCGGGACAGGACCCACGAGCAGTACTTC. This translates into CASSTPRDRTHEQYF. This chain links TRBV7-2 with TRBJ2-7; 8 positions agree with TRBD1. Looked up from germline, CDR1 is SGHTA and CDR2 is FQGNSA. This CDR3 contains 15 residues. The V gene end was trimmed by 5 bases and the J gene end by 5 bases; junction bases not matched to a gene: 11.

This clone was counted only a few times. CDR3 amino acids: CASSLLIIPGTGKNTGELFF. CDR3 sequence (DNA): TGTGCCAGCAGCTTACTTATTATACCCGGGACAGGGAAAAACACCGGGGAGCTGTTTTTT. The chain is built from TRBV7-8 and TRBJ2-2; 9 bases agree with TRBD1. V was clipped by 2 bases and J by 2 bases; unmatched bases: 15. Germline CDR1 is SGHVS and CDR2 is FQNEAQ. This CDR3 comprises 20 residues.

The rearrangement joins TRBV10-3 to TRBJ1-1; TRBD1 agrees at 10 bases. Germline V lookup: CDR1 ENHRY, CDR2 SYGVKD. The CDR3 is 15 residues long. The ends lost 6 bases at V and 1 base at J; junction bases unmatched: 5. As DNA, the CDR3 is TGTGCCATCAGGGATCGGACAGGGGGGAACACTGAAGCTTTCTTT. As protein: CAIRDRTGGNTEAFF.